The clone carrying this TCR beta chain was seen many times. TRAV- and TRBV-specific primers primed first-strand cDNA, covering alpha and beta chains. The TCRs were subjected to amplification over approximately 19 PCR cycles employing a constant-region primer in conjunction with a V-primer adapter. Amplification of the isolated mRNA used in vitro transcription. Via MiXCR, TCRdb re-called the reads, giving one row per CDR3 protein. The sample shows around 100,000 distinct CDR3 sequences, more than 20% of them seen only once. Germline-derived CDR1 and CDR2 are LNHDA and SQIVND (reference sequence). After removal of 6 bases from V and 3 bases from J, the junction contained 7 bases not matched to a gene. This CDR3 comprises 16 residues. Time point defined: after trial treatment. Noted treatment: LDRT plus nivolumab, ipilimumab, low-dose cyclophosphamide and aspirin (RACIN trial). Every donor's regimen consisted of nivolumab, ipilimumab, aspirin, low-dose cyclophosphamide and low-dose radiotherapy. Patients with advanced, tumor-infiltrating lymphocyte-negative solid tumors were eligible.

The sample is drawn from a study of low-dose radiotherapy and immunotherapy resistance in tumors. The sequences come from PBMCs, collected after low-dose radiotherapy plus immunotherapy. This rearrangement joins TRBV19 to TRBJ2-1, with 11 bases lining up with TRBD2. This TCR was sampled from a female donor with ovarian cancer. For the CDR3, the DNA is TGTGCCAGTAGCCTAGTAGCGGGAGGGGGCTACAATGAGCAGTTCTTC. Protein: CASSLVAGGGYNEQFF.